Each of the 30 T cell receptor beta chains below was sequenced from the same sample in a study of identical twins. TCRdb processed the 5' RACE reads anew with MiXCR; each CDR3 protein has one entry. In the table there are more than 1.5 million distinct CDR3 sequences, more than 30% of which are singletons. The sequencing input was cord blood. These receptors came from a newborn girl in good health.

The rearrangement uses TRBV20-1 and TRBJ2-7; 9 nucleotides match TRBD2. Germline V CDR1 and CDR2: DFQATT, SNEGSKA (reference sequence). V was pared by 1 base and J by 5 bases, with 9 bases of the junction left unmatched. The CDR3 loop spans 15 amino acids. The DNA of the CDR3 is TGCAGTGCTAGAGCACGAGCGGGGGGTGCCAACGAGCAGTACTTC. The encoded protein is CSARARAGGANEQYF.

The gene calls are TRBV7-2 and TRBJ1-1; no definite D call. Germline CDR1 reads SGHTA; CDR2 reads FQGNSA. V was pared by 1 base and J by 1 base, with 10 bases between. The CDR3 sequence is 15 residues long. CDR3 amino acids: CASSLGGGSNTEAFF. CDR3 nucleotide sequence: TGTGCCAGCAGCTTAGGCGGAGGCTCGAACACTGAAGCTTTCTTT. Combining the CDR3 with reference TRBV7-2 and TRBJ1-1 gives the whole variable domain GAGVSQSPSNKVTEKGKDVELRCDPISGHTALYWYRQSLGQGLEFLIYFQGNSAPDKSGLPSDRFSAERTGGSVSTLTIQRTQQEDSAVYLCASSLGGGSNTEAFFGQGTRLTVV.

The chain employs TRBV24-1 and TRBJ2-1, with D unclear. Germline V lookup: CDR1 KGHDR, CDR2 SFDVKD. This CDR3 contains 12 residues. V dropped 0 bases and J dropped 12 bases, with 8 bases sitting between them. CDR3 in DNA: TGTGCCACCAGTGATTTGGGTTCCCCGCAGTTCTTC. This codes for CATSDLGSPQFF.

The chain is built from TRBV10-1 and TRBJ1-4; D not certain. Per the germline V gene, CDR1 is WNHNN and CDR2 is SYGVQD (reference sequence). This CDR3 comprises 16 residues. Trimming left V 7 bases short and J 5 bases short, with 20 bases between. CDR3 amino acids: CASNRTHPRQNEKLFF. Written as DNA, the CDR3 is TGCGCCAGCAACAGAACTCATCCAAGGCAAAATGAAAAACTGTTTTTT.

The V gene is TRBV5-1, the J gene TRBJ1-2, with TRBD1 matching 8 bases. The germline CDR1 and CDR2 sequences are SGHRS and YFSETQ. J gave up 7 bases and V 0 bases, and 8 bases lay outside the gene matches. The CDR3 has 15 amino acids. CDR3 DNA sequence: TGCGCCAGCAGCTTGGTAACAGGGGGTCAAGGTGGCTACACCTTC. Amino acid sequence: CASSLVTGGQGGYTF.

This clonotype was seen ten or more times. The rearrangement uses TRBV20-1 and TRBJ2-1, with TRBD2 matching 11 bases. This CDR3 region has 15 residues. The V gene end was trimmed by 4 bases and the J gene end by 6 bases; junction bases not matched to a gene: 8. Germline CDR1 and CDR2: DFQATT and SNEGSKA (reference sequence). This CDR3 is CSAKLAGGHVNEQFF. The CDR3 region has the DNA TGCAGTGCTAAGTTAGCGGGGGGGCATGTCAATGAGCAGTTCTTC.

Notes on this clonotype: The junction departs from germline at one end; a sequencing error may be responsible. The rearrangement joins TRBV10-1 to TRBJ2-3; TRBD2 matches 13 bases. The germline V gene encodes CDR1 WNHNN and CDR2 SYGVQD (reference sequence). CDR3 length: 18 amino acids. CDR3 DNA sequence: TGCGCCAGCGGTGACCCCGGACTAGCGGGGGCTGTTAAAGATACGCAGTATTTT. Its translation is CASGDPGLAGAVKDTQYF.

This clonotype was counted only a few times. The CDR3 nucleotides are TGCGCCAGCAGCGTTGGACAGGGAGGTTACTACGAGCAGTACTTC. Translating gives CASSVGQGGYYEQYF. The chain uses TRBV5-1 and TRBJ2-7; 8 nucleotides match TRBD1. V lost 4 bases and J lost 3; bases outside the gene matches: 9. CDR3 length: 15 amino acids. Germline V gene sequence: CDR1 SGHRS, CDR2 YFSETQ.

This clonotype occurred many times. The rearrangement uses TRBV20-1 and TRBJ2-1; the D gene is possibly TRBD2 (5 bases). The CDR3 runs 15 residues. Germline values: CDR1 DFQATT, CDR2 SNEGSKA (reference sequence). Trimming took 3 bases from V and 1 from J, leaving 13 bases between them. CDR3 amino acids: CSASLWRYSYNEQFF. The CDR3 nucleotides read TGCAGTGCTAGCCTCTGGAGGTATTCCTACAATGAGCAGTTCTTC.

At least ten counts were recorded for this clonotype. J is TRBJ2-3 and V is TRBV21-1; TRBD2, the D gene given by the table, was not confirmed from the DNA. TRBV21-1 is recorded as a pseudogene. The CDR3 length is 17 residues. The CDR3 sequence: CASSLRPLTSGSNTQYF. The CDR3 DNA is TGTGCCAGCAGCCTCCGCCCATTGACTAGCGGGAGCAATACGCAGTATTTT.

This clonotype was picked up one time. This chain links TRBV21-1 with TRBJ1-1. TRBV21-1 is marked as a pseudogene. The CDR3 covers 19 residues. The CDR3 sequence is CASSKKCLGPPGERTEAFF. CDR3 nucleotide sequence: TGTGCCAGCAGCAAGAAATGTCTTGGGCCCCCCGGAGAGAGGACGGAAGCTTTCTTT.

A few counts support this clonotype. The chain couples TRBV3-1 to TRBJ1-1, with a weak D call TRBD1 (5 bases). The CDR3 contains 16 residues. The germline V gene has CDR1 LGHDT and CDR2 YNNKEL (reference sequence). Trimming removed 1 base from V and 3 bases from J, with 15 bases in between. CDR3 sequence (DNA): TGTGCCAGCAGCCAAGTGAGACAGCGTCCATACACTGAAGCTTTCTTT. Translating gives CASSQVRQRPYTEAFF.

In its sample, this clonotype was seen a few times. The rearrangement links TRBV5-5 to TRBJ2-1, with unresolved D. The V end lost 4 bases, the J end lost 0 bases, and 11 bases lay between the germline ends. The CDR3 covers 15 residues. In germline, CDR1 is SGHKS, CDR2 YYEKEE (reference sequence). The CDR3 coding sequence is TGTGCCAGCAGCGTCGACTTTAGCTCCTACAATGAGCAGTTCTTC. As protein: CASSVDFSSYNEQFF.

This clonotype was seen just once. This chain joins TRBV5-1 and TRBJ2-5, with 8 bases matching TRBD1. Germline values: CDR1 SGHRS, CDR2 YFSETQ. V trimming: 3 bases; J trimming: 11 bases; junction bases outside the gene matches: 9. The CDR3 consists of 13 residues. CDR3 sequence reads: CASSSSDRALQYF. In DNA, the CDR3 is TGCGCCAGCAGCTCCTCGGACAGGGCATTGCAGTACTTC.

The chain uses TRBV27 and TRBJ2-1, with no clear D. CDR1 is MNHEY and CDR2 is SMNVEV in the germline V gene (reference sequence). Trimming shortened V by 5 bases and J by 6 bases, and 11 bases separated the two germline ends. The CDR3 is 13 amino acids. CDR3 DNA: TGTGCCAGCAGTCGCCGGTCATTCAATGAGCAGTTCTTC. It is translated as CASSRRSFNEQFF.

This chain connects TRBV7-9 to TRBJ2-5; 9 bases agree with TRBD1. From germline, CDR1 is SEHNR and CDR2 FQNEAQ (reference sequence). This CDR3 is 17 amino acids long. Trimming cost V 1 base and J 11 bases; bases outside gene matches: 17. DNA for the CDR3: TGTGCCAGCAGCTTAGTTGTAGGACAGGGGAGGAACAATGAGCAGTACTTC. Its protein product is CASSLVVGQGRNNEQYF.

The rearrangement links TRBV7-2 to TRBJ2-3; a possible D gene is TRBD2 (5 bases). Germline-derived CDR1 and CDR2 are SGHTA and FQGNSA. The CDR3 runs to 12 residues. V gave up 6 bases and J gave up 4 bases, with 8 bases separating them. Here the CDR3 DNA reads TGTGCCAGCAGACTAGTTTCAGATACGCAGTATTTT. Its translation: CASRLVSDTQYF.

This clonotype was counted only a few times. The CDR3 DNA is TGTGCCAGCAGCGCCCGACAGGAGCTCGGGAGCTACACCTTC. It codes for CASSARQELGSYTF. The chain has TRBV7-9 and TRBJ1-2, with D maybe TRBD1 (6 bases). CDR1 SEHNR and CDR2 FQNEAQ come from the germline V gene (reference sequence). Trimming removed 5 bases from V and 9 bases from J, with 19 bases in between. CDR3 length equals 14 residues. Drawing the rest from reference TRBV7-9 and TRBJ1-2, the complete variable domain is DTGVSQNPRHKITKRGQNVTFRCDPISEHNRLYWYRQTLGQGPEFLTYFQNEAQLEKSRLLSDRFSAERPKGSFSTLEIQRTEQGDSAMYLCASSARQELGSYTFGSGTRLTVV.

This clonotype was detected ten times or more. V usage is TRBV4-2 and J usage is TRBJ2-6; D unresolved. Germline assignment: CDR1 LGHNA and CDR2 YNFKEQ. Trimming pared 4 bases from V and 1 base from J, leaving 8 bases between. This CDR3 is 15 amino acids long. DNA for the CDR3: TGTGCCAGCAGCCGCCCTAGTTCTGGGGCCAACGTCCTGACTTTC. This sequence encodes CASSRPSSGANVLTF.

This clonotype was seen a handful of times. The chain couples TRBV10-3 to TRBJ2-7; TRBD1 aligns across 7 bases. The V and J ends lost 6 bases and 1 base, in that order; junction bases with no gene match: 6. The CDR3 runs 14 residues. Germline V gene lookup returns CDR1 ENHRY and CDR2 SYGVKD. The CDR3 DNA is TGTGCCATCAGAGACAGGGAAGCTTCCTACGAGCAGTACTTC. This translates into CAIRDREASYEQYF.

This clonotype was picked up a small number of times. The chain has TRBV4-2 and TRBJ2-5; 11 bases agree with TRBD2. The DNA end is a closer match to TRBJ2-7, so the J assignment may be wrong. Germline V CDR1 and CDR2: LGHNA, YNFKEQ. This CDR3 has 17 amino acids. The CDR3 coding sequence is TGTGCCAGCAGCCAAGATCGGGAAACTAGCGGGGGTTACGAGCAGTACTTC. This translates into CASSQDRETSGGYEQYF.

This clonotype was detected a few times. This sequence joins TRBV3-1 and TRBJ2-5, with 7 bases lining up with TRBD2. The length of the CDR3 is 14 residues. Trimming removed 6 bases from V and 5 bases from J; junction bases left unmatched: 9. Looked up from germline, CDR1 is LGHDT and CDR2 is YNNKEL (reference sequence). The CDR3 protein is CASSLSGLLETQYF. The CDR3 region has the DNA TGTGCCAGCAGTCTTAGCGGGCTGCTGGAGACCCAGTACTTC.

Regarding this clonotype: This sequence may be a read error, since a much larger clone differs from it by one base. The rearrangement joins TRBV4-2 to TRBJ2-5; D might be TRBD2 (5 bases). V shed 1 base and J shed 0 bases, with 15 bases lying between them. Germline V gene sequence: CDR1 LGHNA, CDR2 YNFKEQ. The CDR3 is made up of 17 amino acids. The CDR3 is CASSQVFAGGYQETQYF. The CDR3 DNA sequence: TGTGCCAGCAGCCAAGTCTTCGCTGGCGGGTACCAAGAGACCCAGTACTTC.

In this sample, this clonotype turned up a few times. The CDR3 region has the DNA TGTGCCAGCAGTTCAGGGGGTCGGGCTGAAGCTTTCTTT. This encodes CASSSGGRAEAFF. J is TRBJ1-1 and V is TRBV28; TRBD1 agrees at 7 bases. Germline V CDR1 and CDR2: MDHEN, SYDVKM. The CDR3 extends over 13 amino acids. J lost 6 bases, V lost 4 bases, and 5 bases had no gene match.

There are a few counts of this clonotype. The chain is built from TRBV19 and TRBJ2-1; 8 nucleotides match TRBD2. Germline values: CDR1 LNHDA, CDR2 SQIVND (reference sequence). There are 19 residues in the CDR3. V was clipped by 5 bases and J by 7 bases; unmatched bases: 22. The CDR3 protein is CASSGSAGGTIMRKNEQFF. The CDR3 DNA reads TGTGCCAGTAGTGGGTCTGCGGGAGGCACGATTATGCGAAAAAATGAGCAGTTCTTC.

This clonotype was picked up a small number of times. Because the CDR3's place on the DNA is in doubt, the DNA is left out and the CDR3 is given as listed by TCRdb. The CDR3 spells CASSFGTGAYF. The rearrangement joins TRBV12-3 or TRBV12-4 to TRBJ2-4; the listed D gene, TRBD1, was not tested against the DNA. The CDR3 totals 11 residues, both ends included.

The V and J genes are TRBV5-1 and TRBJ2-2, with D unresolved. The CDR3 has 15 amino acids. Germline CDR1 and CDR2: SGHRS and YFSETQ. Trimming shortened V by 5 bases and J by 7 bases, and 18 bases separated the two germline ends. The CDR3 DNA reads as TGCGCCAGCAGTTTCATCCAGGCCGAAGGCGGGGAGCTGTTTTTT. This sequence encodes CASSFIQAEGGELFF.

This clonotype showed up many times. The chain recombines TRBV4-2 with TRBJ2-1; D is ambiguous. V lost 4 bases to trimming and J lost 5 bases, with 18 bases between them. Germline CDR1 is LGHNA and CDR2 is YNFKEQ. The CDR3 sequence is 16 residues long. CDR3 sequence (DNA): TGTGCCAGCAGCCCTACAACAATTGGACCCGACAATGAGCAGTTCTTC. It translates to CASSPTTIGPDNEQFF.

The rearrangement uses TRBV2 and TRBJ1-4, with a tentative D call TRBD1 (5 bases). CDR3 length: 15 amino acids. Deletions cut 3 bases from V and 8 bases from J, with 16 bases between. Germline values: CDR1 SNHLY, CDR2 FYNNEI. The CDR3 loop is CASSEGVLQEEKLFF. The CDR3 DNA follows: TGTGCCAGCAGTGAGGGAGTGTTACAGGAAGAAAAACTGTTTTTT.

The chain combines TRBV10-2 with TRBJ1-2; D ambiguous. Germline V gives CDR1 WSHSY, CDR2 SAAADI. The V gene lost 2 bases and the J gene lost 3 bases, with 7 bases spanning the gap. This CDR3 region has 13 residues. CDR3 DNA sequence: TGCGCCAGCAGTGAGGTCCCATACTATGGCTACACCTTC. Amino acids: CASSEVPYYGYTF.